The source of this TCR beta chain is a study of blood T cell repertoires in COVID-19. The overall study: Collection of acute and convalescent COVID-19 samples took place in the United States, Italy and Spain.

Trimming left V 4 bases short and J 0 bases short, with 11 bases between. Germline V gene data show CDR1 as LNHNV and CDR2 as YYDKDF (reference sequence). The CDR3 is made up of 15 amino acids. Cohort 3 recovered donors had two negative PCRs, clearance, or symptom resolution. Some clones are missing from TCRdb's copy, which holds only in-frame ones; the method was immunoSEQ multiplex PCR. This table holds just over 300,000 clones, 80% to 90% found once. This receptor was obtained from a woman in her late teens or twenties who had recovered from COVID-19. Sample: PBMCs or T cells enriched from blood (not recorded which). This chain connects TRBV15 to TRBJ2-3; D may be TRBD1 (6 bases). The CDR3 DNA follows: TGTGCCACCAGCAAGGGGACAACTAGCACAGATACGCAGTATTTT. This codes for CATSKGTTSTDTQYF.